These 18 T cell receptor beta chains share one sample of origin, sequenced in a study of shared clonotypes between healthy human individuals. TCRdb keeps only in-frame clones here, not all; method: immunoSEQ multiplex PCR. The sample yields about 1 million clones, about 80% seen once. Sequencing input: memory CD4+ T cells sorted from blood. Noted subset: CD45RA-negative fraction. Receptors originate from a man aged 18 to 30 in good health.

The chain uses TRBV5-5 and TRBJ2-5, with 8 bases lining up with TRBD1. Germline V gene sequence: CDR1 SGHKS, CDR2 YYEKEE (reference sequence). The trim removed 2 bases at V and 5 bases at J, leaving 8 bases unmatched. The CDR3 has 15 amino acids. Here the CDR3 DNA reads TGTGCCAGCAGCTTCTCGCCAGGGGGCAAGGAGACCCAGTACTTC. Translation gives CASSFSPGGKETQYF.

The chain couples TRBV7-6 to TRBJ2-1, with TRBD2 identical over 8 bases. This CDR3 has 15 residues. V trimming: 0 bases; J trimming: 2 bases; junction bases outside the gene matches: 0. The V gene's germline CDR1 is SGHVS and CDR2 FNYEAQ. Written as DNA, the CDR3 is TGTGCCAGCAGCTTAGCTAGCGGGGCCTACAATGAGCAGTTCTTC. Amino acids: CASSLASGAYNEQFF.

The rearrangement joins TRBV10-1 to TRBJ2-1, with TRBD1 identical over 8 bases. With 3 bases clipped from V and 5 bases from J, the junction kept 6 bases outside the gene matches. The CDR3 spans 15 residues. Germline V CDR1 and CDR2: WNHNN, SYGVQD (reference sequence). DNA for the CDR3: TGCGCCAGCAGTGACAGGGGGCTATCAAACAATGAGCAGTTCTTC. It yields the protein CASSDRGLSNNEQFF.

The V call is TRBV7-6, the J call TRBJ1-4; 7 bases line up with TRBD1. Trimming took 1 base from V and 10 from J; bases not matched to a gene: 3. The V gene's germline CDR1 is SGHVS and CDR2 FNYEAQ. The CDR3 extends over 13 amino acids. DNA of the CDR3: TGTGCCAGCAGCTTAGGACAGGGAGGAAAACTGTTTTTT. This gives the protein CASSLGQGGKLFF.

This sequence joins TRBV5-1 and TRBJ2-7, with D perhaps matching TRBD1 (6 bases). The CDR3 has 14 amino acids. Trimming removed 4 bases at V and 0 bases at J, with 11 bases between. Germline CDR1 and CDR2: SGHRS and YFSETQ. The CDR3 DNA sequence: TGCGCCAGCAGCGTCCAGGGGACCTCCTACGAGCAGTACTTC. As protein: CASSVQGTSYEQYF.

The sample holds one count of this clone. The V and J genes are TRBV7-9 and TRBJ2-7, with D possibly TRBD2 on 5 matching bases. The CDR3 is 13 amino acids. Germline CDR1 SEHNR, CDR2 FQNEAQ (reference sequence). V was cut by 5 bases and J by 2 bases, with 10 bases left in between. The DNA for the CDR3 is TGTGCCAGCAGCACCCGAGGGCCCTACGAGCAGTACTTC. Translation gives CASSTRGPYEQYF.

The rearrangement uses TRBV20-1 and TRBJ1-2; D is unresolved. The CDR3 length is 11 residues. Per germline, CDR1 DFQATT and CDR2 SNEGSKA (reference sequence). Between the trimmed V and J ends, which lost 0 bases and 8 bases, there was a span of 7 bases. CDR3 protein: CSAREGKGYTF. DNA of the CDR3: TGCAGTGCTAGAGAAGGGAAAGGCTACACCTTC.

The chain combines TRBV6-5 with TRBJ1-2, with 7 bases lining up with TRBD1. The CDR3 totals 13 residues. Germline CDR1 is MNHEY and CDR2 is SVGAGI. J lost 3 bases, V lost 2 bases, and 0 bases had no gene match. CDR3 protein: CASSYDRDYGYTF. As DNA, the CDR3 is TGTGCCAGCAGTTACGACAGGGACTATGGCTACACCTTC.

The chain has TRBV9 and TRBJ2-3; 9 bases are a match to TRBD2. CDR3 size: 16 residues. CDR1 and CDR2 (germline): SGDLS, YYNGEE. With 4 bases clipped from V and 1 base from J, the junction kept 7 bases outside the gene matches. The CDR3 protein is CASSFGVAGGTDTQYF. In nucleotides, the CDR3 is TGTGCCAGCAGCTTCGGCGTAGCGGGGGGCACAGATACGCAGTATTTT.

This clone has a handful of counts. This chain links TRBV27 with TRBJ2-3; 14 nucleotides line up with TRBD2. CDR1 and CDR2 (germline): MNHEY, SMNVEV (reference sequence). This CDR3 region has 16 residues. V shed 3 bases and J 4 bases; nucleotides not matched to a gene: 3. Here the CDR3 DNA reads TGTGCCAGCAGTTTTAGACTAGCGGGAGGGCCAGATACGCAGTATTTT. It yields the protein CASSFRLAGGPDTQYF.

CDR3: CASSVVGQGGNTEAFF. The CDR3 DNA reads as TGTGCCAGCAGCGTAGTAGGGCAGGGAGGAAACACTGAAGCTTTCTTT. The rearrangement uses TRBV9 and TRBJ1-1; tentative D call: TRBD1 (5 bases). This CDR3 contains 16 residues. V shed 0 bases and J shed 2 bases, with 14 bases lying between them. CDR1 and CDR2 (germline): SGDLS, YYNGEE.

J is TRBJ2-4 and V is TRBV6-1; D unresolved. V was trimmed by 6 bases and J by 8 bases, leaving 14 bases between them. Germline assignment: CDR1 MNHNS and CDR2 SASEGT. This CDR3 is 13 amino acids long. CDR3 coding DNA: TGTGCCAGCAGGGCTGGGGTAGCTGACATTCAGTACTTC. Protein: CASRAGVADIQYF.

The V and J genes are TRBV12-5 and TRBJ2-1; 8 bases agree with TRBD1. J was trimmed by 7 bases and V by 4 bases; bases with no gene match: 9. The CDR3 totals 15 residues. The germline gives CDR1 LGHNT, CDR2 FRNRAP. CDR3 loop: CASGSSQGARNEQFF. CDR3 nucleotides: TGTGCTAGTGGTTCCAGCCAGGGGGCGAGGAATGAGCAGTTCTTC.

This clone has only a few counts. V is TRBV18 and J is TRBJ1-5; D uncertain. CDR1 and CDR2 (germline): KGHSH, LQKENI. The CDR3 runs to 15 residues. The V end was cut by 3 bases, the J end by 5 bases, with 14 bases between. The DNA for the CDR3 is TGTGCCAGCTCACCTATCTCTTCGGAGGATCAGCCCCAGCATTTT. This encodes CASSPISSEDQPQHF. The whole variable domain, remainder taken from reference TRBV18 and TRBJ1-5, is NAGVMQNPRHLVRRRGQEARLRCSPMKGHSHVYWYRQLPEEGLKFMVYLQKENIIDESGMPKERFSAEFPKEGPSILRIQQVVRGDSAAYFCASSPISSEDQPQHFGDGTRLSIL.

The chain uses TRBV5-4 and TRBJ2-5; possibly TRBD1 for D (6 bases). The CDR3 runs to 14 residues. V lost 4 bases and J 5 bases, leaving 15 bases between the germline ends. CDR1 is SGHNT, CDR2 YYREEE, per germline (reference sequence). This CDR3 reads CASSPGTLWETQYF. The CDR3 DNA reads TGTGCCAGCAGCCCGGGGACACTCTGGGAGACCCAGTACTTC.

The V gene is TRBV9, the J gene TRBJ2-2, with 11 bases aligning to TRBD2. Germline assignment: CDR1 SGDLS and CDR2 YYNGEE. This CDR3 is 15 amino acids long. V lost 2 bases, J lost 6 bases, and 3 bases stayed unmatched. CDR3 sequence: CASSVSGRAPGELFF. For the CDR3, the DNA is TGTGCCAGCAGCGTTAGCGGGAGGGCGCCCGGGGAGCTGTTTTTT.

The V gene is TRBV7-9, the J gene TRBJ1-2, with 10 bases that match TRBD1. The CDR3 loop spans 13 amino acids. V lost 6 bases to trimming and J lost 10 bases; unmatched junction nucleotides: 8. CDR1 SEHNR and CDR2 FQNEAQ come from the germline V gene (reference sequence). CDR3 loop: CASRRQTGGDYTF. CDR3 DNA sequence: TGTGCCAGCAGACGGCAGACAGGGGGCGACTACACCTTC.

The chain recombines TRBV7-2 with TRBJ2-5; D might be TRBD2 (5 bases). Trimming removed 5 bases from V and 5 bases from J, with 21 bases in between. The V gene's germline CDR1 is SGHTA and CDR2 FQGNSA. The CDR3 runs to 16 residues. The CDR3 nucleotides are TGTGCCAGCAGCCTCGGGCCGGGAACCATTCGGGAGACCCAGTACTTC. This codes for CASSLGPGTIRETQYF. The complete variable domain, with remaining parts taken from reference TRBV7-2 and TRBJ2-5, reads GAGVSQSPSNKVTEKGKDVELRCDPISGHTALYWYRQSLGQGLEFLIYFQGNSAPDKSGLPSDRFSAERTGGSVSTLTIQRTQQEDSAVYLCASSLGPGTIRETQYFGPGTRLLVL.